The sequence of this T cell receptor beta chain was determined in a study of blood T cells in healthy people across ages (dated by TCRdb to between 2014 and 2017). In terms of the full investigation: In model experiments, roughly one uniquely barcoded TCR beta cDNA molecule per two T cells was captured by template switching. Four age groups were formed from the donors: young (average about 17 years), middle-aged (less than 40), aged (62) and long-lived (82). For two donors (one aged 18 to 30 and one aged 80 or older), the study analyzed two additional independent replicas of 1 million unique cDNA reads from the same blood draw. Donors of different ages were randomly distributed across sequencing lanes to avoid experimental bias. The study measured age-related changes in TCR beta repertoire diversity using deep sequencing normalized with unique cDNA molecular identifiers. The investigation overall reported the following: The CMV infection status of donors was not known, potentially confounding age-related changes in expanded clonotypes. Bulk unsorted PBMC profiling prevented conclusive comparison of naive and antigen-experienced compartments. Total diversity estimates from one million sequenced T cells were considered lower bounds and underestimates. Observed TCR beta diversity per million T cells fell roughly linearly with age, and a significant reduction was already apparent by age roughly 41. Compared with the aged group, the long-lived group had more naive CD4+ T cells, fewer expanded clones and increased TCR diversity, a pattern suggesting age selection. There was a strong correlation between observed TCR beta diversity and the percentage of naive T cells measured by flow cytometry.

This clonotype was observed many times. It has no known antigen specificity. Per-base quality was not reported, and no clone a single base away is much larger than it. The CDR3 runs 15 amino acids, cysteine and phenylalanine included. Of the read, only the CDR3 DNA is kept; its 45 bases are in frame from base 1. From a lookup of the germline V gene, CDR1 and CDR2 are SGHRS and YFSETQ. The germline V and J ends show losses of 4 bases and 2 bases respectively, and no gene match explains 5 bases of the junction. The donors were some 39 Caucasian individuals from Russia, aged roughly 6 to 100 years, who were systemically healthy. Each donor gave about 9.7 milliliters of peripheral blood, drawn into EDTA-treated Vacutainer tubes. Ficoll-Paque density-gradient centrifugation was used to isolate PBMCs, with at least 7 million obtained per sample. Trizol reagent was used to extract total RNA from PBMCs, with at least 6 micrograms per sample. For every donor, an aliquot of PBMCs went through flow cytometry to measure the percentages of naive CD45RAhigh/CD27high T cells.

The receptor library was made with 5' RACE. This sample was sequenced with an Illumina HiSeq 2500. A second roughly 6 to 12 cycle PCR used a sample-barcoded 5' primer and a J-beta primer mix. Each TCR beta cDNA molecule received a unique molecular identifier from a template-switch 5' adaptor carrying 12 random nucleotides. Each sample yielded at least 3 million CDR3-containing paired-end reads. All of the RNA was converted into first-strand cDNA using the Mint cDNA synthesis kit, with a TRBC-specific oligonucleotide serving as the primer. All cDNA was treated with uracil-DNA glycosylase and then went through a first 18-cycle PCR with the universal primers M1SS and BC2_uni_R. The published analysis was carried out like this. For normalization, 1 million high-quality reads, each with a distinct molecular identifier, were randomly selected from each sample. Reads sharing molecular identifiers were discarded rather than binned into consensus sequences. MiTCR, with a Q25 quality threshold and the strictest error-elimination algorithm, was used for CDR3 identification, clonotype clustering and error correction. Lower-bound total TCR beta diversity was estimated with a nonparametric unseen species model using Euler transformation. Clones were called with MiXCR by TCRdb after fastp trimmed the public reads at Q25, and only in-frame beta chains were retained. Duplicate CDR3 protein sequences are folded into a single record with the most common DNA and genes. The V and J calls were determined by TCRdb, not by the authors. This sample holds roughly 1.7 million distinct CDR3 sequences; roughly 30% were observed only once. Approximately 11% of the sample lies in the top ten.

The clonotype comes from a young woman in good health. The V and J segments used are TRBV5-1 and TRBJ2-7, and TRBD1 matches 11 of the central bases. The material sequenced was blood. The DNA sequence is TGCGCCAGCAGCCCAAGGACAGGGGGCGCCTACGAGCAGTACTTC. Translated, it gives CASSPRTGGAYEQYF.